Reported below is one TCR beta chain. Its antigen is currently unknown. The sample is drawn from a study of T cells in lung cancer brain metastases. Study-level findings and limits: Most clones were lesion-specific, with limited overlap between paired lesions (Morisita 0.23).

Paired samples had equal genomic DNA input, ranging roughly 2.24 to 5.5 ug. Sequencing used immunoSEQ multiplex PCR; TCRdb keeps in-frame clones, though not all of them. The sample has 500 or so clones, roughly 89% seen once. This CDR3 has 14 residues. The V gene's germline CDR1 is SGDLS and CDR2 YYNGEE. The V gene lost 4 bases and the J gene lost 2 bases, with 11 bases spanning the gap. The chain links TRBV9 to TRBJ2-3; D remains unclear. The sequence derives from a woman aged 25-40 years with non-small cell lung cancer that had spread to the brain. Material for sequencing was tumor tissue from a brain metastasis. The CDR3 DNA reads TGTGCCAGCAGCTTAGACGAGATCACAGATACGCAGTATTTT. Protein sequence: CASSLDEITDTQYF.